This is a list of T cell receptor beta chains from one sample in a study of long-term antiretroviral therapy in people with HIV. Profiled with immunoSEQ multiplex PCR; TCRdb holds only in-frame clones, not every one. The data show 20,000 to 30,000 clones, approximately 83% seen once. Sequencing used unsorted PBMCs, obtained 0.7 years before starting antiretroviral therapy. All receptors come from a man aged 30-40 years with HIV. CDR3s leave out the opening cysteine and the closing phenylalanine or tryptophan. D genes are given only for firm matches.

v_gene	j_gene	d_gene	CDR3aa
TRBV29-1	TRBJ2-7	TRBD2	SVLADSYEQY
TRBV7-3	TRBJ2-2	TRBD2	ASSPKWGASGGLINTGELF
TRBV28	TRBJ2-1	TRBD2	ASSFGRRASGRAAYNEQF
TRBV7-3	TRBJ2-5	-	ASSLWGQETQY
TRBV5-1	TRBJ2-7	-	ASSSGRPYEQY
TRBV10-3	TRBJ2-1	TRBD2	AISATSGRSNEQF
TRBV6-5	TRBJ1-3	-	ASSPRGAVGTIY
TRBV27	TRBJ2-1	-	ASSLGGGTYNEQF
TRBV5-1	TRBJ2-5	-	ASSLAFTGTQQETQY
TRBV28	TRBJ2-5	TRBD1	ASKTTGVQETQY
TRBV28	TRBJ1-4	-	ASSTPGDEKLF
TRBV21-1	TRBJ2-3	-	ASSKWASGKVSADTQY
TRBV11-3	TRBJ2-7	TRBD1	ASSATRYGTGYYEQY
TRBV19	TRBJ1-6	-	ASSIGQRDSPLH
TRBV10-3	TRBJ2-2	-	AISEGGVAGELF
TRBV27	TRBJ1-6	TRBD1	ASSLRGQPPLSGQFPLH
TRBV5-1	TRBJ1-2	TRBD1	ASSLRAGGRNGYT
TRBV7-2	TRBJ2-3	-	ASSLVQQVWSDTQY
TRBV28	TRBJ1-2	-	ASSLGGPGNYGYT
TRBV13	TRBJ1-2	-	ASSLTDRAYGYT
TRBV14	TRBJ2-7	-	ASSQEGWYREQY
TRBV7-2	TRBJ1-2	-	ASSLAWGANYGYT